This is a list of T cell receptor beta chains from one sample in a study of T-cell memory formation after mild COVID-19. TCRdb analysed the 5' RACE reads with MiXCR anew, one entry per CDR3 protein. This table has a few hundred thousand distinct CDR3 sequences, around a quarter appearing once. Specimen: PBMCs or a T cell subset sorted from them (not recorded which). The receptors were sampled from an adult woman who had mild COVID-19 (a few samples of this study predate the infection). Cell type and time point are not known. CDR3s include the opening cysteine and the closing phenylalanine or tryptophan. Size tells how often a clone was seen (once, few, many) or the class of an expanded clone, and some rows leave it out.

TRBJ2-1 | . | TRBV15 | CATSRGTYNEQFF
TRBJ1-4 | . | TRBV12-3/TRBV12-4 | CASSLKEKLFF
TRBJ1-4 | . | TRBV27 | CASRPWTATNEKLFF
TRBJ1-1 | . | TRBV29-1 | CSVGGGPDGNTEAFF
TRBJ1-4 | . | TRBV5-5 | CASSPWAGGGRNEKLFF
TRBJ2-1 | few | TRBV12-3/TRBV12-4 | CASSPFGGGLFNEQFF
TRBJ1-1 | few | TRBV11-3 | CASSLEGVGVYTEAFF
TRBJ1-1 | many | TRBV19 | CASSPWGQGHTEAFF
TRBJ2-1 | . | TRBV12-3/TRBV12-4 | CASSASRGYNEQFF
TRBJ2-7 | . | TRBV7-9 | CASSHPPQEGYEQYF
TRBJ1-1 | . | TRBV19 | CASSIQGSKNTEAFF
TRBJ1-1 | . | TRBV12-3/TRBV12-4 | CASSLGQGGGEAFF
TRBJ1-2 | . | TRBV12-3/TRBV12-4 | CASSLRGLGYGYTF
TRBJ2-1 | . | TRBV4-1 | CASSQDWGGYEQFF
TRBJ1-1 | few | TRBV4-1 | CASSQLQGANTEAFF
TRBJ2-7 | once | TRBV7-9 | CASGRDSYEQYF
TRBJ2-1 | few | TRBV7-2 | CASSLGGGRYNEQFF
TRBJ2-3 | few | TRBV4-1 | CASSERTGWATDTQYF
TRBJ2-3 | few | TRBV5-1 | CASSLGRGIKDTQYF
TRBJ2-1 | few | TRBV7-9 | CASSLVVAGENEQFF
TRBJ1-4 | . | TRBV6-2/TRBV6-3 | CASSHPGPGAEKLFF
TRBJ2-3 | few | TRBV6-5 | CASSYSVLRTDTQYF
TRBJ2-3 | many | TRBV20-1 | CSATYKGGHTDTQYF
TRBJ1-5 | . | TRBV5-1 | CASSRVPKEPQHF
TRBJ1-5 | many | TRBV5-1 | CASSLGDRNQPQHF
TRBJ2-5 | few | TRBV18 | CASSQDRKETQYF
TRBJ2-7 | . | TRBV6-6 | CASSYSNRGTGSSYEQYF
TRBJ2-5 | . | TRBV11-2 | CASSLDHGQVSYQETQYF
TRBJ2-7 | . | TRBV7-9 | CASSLATAQGVYYEQYF
TRBJ2-7 | . | TRBV5-1 | CASSLETPRSYEQYF
TRBJ2-3 | few | TRBV20-1 | CSAISTSGSADTQYF
TRBJ1-3 | . | TRBV27 | CGSSAGGNTIYF
TRBJ2-7 | few | TRBV5-1 | CASSLSGPEEQYF
TRBJ2-5 | . | TRBV5-4 | CASLRQGEKTQYF
TRBJ2-1 | . | TRBV7-3 | CASSRIGWGRDHEQFF
TRBJ2-2 | . | TRBV6-5 | CASNGLAGVRNTGELFF
TRBJ2-2 | few | TRBV7-3 | CASSRQGQNTGELFF
TRBJ2-5 | . | TRBV6-5 | CASSYWGQGRETQYF
TRBJ2-2 | few | TRBV6-1 | CASTKTGSNTGELFF
TRBJ2-1 | few | TRBV30 | CAWTPNGLAVLRGQFF
TRBJ2-2 | . | TRBV19 | CASSLLGAVGELFF
TRBJ2-7 | . | TRBV24-1 | CATSDYTQGGEQYF
TRBJ2-1 | . | TRBV4-2 | CASSQDGTSGPYNEQFF
TRBJ2-7 | many | TRBV11-2 | CASSLENEQYF
TRBJ2-3 | . | TRBV9 | CASSAGLTASTDTQYF
TRBJ2-1 | few | TRBV11-3 | CASSPGLAGVGEQFF
TRBJ2-1 | . | TRBV27 | CASSSGTGGATNEQFF
TRBJ2-3 | few | TRBV20-1 | CSALDRGLNTQYF
TRBJ2-2 | . | TRBV23-1 | CASSQSGRKTRTGELFF
TRBJ1-1 | few | TRBV5-1 | CASSFLGGNTEAFF
TRBJ2-7 | . | TRBV12-3/TRBV12-4 | CASSSWYSGEEQYF
TRBJ1-2 | . | TRBV3-1 | CASSLPGQGYGYTF
TRBJ2-7 | once | TRBV11-3 | CASSATEKGSYEQYF
TRBJ2-1 | . | TRBV7-2 | CASDPRRTSFTDEQFF
TRBJ2-7 | few | TRBV3-1 | CASSQTPGTVFNF
TRBJ2-7 | . | TRBV24-1 | CANGYGYEQYF
TRBJ1-6 | . | TRBV27 | CASSSSISYNSPLHF
TRBJ2-3 | few | TRBV18 | CASSPSPDTQYF
TRBJ2-3 | few | TRBV2 | CASKENTHRGNTDTQYF
TRBJ2-7 | . | TRBV5-8 | CASSLITGKSSYEQYF